The 8 T cell receptor beta chains in this list originate from one sample, sequenced in a study of blood T cell repertoires in COVID-19. Profiling relied on immunoSEQ multiplex PCR, and the TCRdb table lists in-frame clones only, not all of them. The sample has over 150,000 clones, around 94% seen once. Sequencing was done on a sample of peripheral blood. These receptors all stem from a man aged 25 to 40 with COVID-19, enrolled during active disease.

The gene calls are TRBV12-3 or TRBV12-4 and TRBJ1-3; no definite D call. V lost 3 bases to trimming and J lost 2 bases, with 5 bases between them. The CDR3 is 13 residues long. CDR3 in amino acids: CASSLAAGNTIYF. The DNA of the CDR3 is TGTGCCAGCAGTTTGGCAGCTGGAAACACCATATATTTT.

The gene calls are TRBV3-1 (or the pseudogene TRBV3-2) and TRBJ2-1, with 7 bases fitting TRBD2. V dropped 5 bases and J dropped 9; count of bases not matched to a gene: 4. CDR1 is LGHDT, CDR2 YNNKEL, per germline (reference sequence). This CDR3 has 12 amino acids. The CDR3 coding sequence is TGTGCCAGCAGCGGGGGGGGGATTGAGCAGTTCTTC. This codes for CASSGGGIEQFF.

The chain joins TRBV27 to TRBJ1-5; tentatively, D is TRBD1 (6 bases). V lost 4 bases, J lost 7 bases, and 11 bases lay in between. The germline CDR1 and CDR2 sequences are MNHEY and SMNVEV (reference sequence). This CDR3 comprises 13 residues. CDR3 sequence: CASSSTGIQPQHF. The CDR3 region has the DNA TGTGCCAGCAGTTCAACAGGGATCCAGCCCCAGCATTTT.

The chain has TRBV6-4 and TRBJ1-1; D not resolved. V shed 4 bases and J shed 5 bases, with 14 bases lying between them. The germline V gene has CDR1 MRHNA and CDR2 SNTAGT. This CDR3 is 14 amino acids long. CDR3: CASSATGSETEAFF. CDR3 sequence (DNA): TGTGCCAGCAGTGCTACCGGGTCGGAAACTGAAGCTTTCTTT.

The chain has TRBV10-2 and TRBJ1-2; a possible D gene is TRBD1 (5 bases). The CDR3 runs 15 residues. Germline V gene lookup returns CDR1 WSHSY and CDR2 SAAADI. V was cut by 2 bases and J by 8 bases, with 18 bases left in between. Written as DNA, the CDR3 is TGCGCCAGCAGTGAGGCGGGGGGAGGCGCGCGCGGCTACACCTTC. It encodes CASSEAGGGARGYTF.

The gene calls are TRBV5-6 and TRBJ2-4; D ambiguous. CDR1 SGHDT and CDR2 YYEEEE come from the germline V gene. The CDR3 contains 14 residues. Trimming removed 0 bases at V and 3 bases at J, with 7 bases between. CDR3 bases: TGTGCCAGCAGCTTGGGCAGCGTCAAAAACATTCAGTACTTC. It codes for CASSLGSVKNIQYF.

The chain joins TRBV19 to TRBJ1-5; a weak D match, TRBD1 (5 bases). This CDR3 is built from 15 residues. V dropped 4 bases and J dropped 6 bases, with 16 bases sitting between them. Germline V gene lookup returns CDR1 LNHDA and CDR2 SQIVND (reference sequence). CDR3 protein: CASSRSGGDAQPQHF. CDR3 nucleotide sequence: TGTGCCAGTAGTAGGTCTGGCGGGGACGCTCAGCCCCAGCATTTT. The variable domain in full, with the rest retrieved from reference TRBV19 and TRBJ1-5, is DGGITQSPKYLFRKEGQNVTLSCEQNLNHDAMYWYRQDPGQGLRLIYYSQIVNDFQKGDIAEGYSVSREKKESFPLTVTSAQKNPTAFYLCASSRSGGDAQPQHFGDGTRLSIL.

V gene TRBV5-1 combines with J gene TRBJ2-7; D is perhaps TRBD2 (5 bases). The ends were cut back, 1 base at V and 5 bases at J, with 10 bases in the middle. Germline values: CDR1 SGHRS, CDR2 YFSETQ. The CDR3 runs 13 residues. CDR3 region: CASSLPPGNEQYF. The DNA of the CDR3 is TGCGCCAGCAGCTTGCCTCCGGGAAACGAGCAGTACTTC.